The entry below gives a single T cell receptor beta chain sequence along with its context. Germline-derived CDR1 and CDR2 are MNHNS and SASEGT. V dropped 10 bases and J dropped 3; count of bases not matched to a gene: 5. CDR3 length: 12 residues. This record belongs to a study of STAT5B mutations in CD4+ large granular lymphocyte leukemia. The method was immunoSEQ multiplex PCR; TCRdb's version includes in-frame clones alone and lacks a portion of them. This sample has approximately 40,000 clones, with about four fifths found just once. The chain joins TRBV6-1 to TRBJ2-7, with 8 nucleotides matching TRBD2. The sample consisted of CD4+ T cells from blood buffy coats. The origin of this receptor is a human donor in good health. In DNA form, the CDR3 reads TGTGCCACGGGGGGGGGTTACTACGAGCAGTACTTC. It yields the protein CATGGGYYEQYF.